This T cell receptor beta chain originates from a study of Ad26.COV2.S vaccination and SARS-CoV-2 variants (dated by TCRdb to the early 2020s). For the study in its entirety: Donors in the vaccine arm were drawn from COV1001, a phase I-IIa trial of Ad26.COV2.S in healthy adults that was multicentre, randomized, double-blind and placebo-controlled. A total of about 30 samples were included in the TCR-sequenced set, comprising about 20 Ad26.COV2.S vaccine recipients, 5 placebo recipients and 8 SARS-CoV-2 convalescent individuals. Ad26.COV2.S was given intramuscularly at 5x10^10 or 1x10^11 viral particles, as a single shot or as two shots 56 days apart. Participants in the trial were split at random into five groups of five each, receiving low-dose or high-dose Ad26.COV2.S once or twice, or else placebo on both occasions. Investigators did not know the trial group allocation while performing experiments and assessing outcomes. The specificity and breadth of SARS-CoV-2-reactive T cell receptors after Ad26.COV2.S vaccination were assessed by TCRbeta repertoire sequencing. What the study reported, not specific to this receptor: After vaccination, spike-specific CD8+ and CD4+ T cell responses were reported to show substantial breadth. Comparing responses between vaccine doses or regimens was not something the study was powered to do. Comparable non-spike TCR breadth was observed between vaccine and placebo recipients, consistent with only spike being contained in the vaccine. The authors noted that total T cell responses may have been underestimated by the TCR breadth and depth analyses. Compared with placebo recipients, Ad26.COV2.S recipients showed higher spike-specific TCR breadth (P = 0.0014).

According to the study, the label for this sample's treatment or condition signals: approximately 18 received Ad26.COV2.S at low or high dose, single or two shots; about 5 received placebo; per-sample allocation not given. Repertoires of vaccine and placebo recipients were sequenced from samples collected on day 63 after the first injection. Cohort 1b enrolled about two dozen adults aged 18-55 years at a single site in Boston, USA, between 29 July and 7 August 2020. Ad26.COV2.S was a replication-incompetent adenovirus type 26 vector that expressed a prefusion-stabilized SARS-CoV-2 spike protein derived from the original Wuhan strain. V is clipped by 3 bases and J by 2 bases, and the sequence between their germline boundaries is 8 bases long. From a lookup of the germline V gene (reference sequence), CDR1 and CDR2 are DFQATT and SNEGSKA. The CDR3 sequence holds 13 residues, the cysteine and phenylalanine included. Kept here is only the CDR3 DNA, which spans 39 bases and is read in frame from base 1.

As to this clone: Its recognized antigen is unknown. Base qualities were left out, and no much larger clone turns up one base away.

The immunoSEQ Assay was used to sequence TCRbeta CDR3 regions. After extraction, genomic DNA underwent amplification by bias-controlled multiplex PCR, followed by high-throughput sequencing. Per the authors' processing: To quantify the absolute abundance of every unique TCRbeta CDR3 region, sequences were collapsed and filtered. Usable DNA was measured by amplifying reference genes present in all nucleated cells, and TCRbeta template counts were normalized to that usable DNA to estimate T cell fraction. Repertoire TCRs were annotated as SARS-CoV-2-specific by exact matching of V gene, CDR3 amino acid sequence and J gene to a known reactive TCR set. The reference SARS-CoV-2 TCR set was derived from MIRA and filtered for enrichment in COVID-19-positive ImmuneCODE repertoires, a step that removed public or cross-reactive TCRs. Drawing on the MIRA antigens, annotated TCRs were analysed further at the level of specific ORF or position within ORF. Breadth was defined as annotated unique rearrangements over total unique productive rearrangements; depth was the summed frequency of those rearrangements. TCR breadth was compared between groups using two-sided Wilcoxon rank-sum tests. TCRdb limited this immuneACCESS table to in-frame rearrangements with V and J called. A share of clones is missing; checked studies link under half to unresolved V genes, and the rest is unexplained. V and J calls plus clone size are reproduced from that table; the DNA served to infer D and trimming. The table for this sample lists about 680,000 clones; more than 70% of them were counted only once. Approximately 1.5% of the sample is taken by the ten largest.

The sequencing here drew on peripheral blood, taken in a trial of Ad26.COV2.S vaccine versus placebo. This sequence uses TRBV20-1 and TRBJ1-5, with the D gene not clear enough to name. The origin of this receptor is a person aged 18-60 years who received the Ad26.COV2.S COVID-19 vaccine or a placebo. The sequenced DNA: TGCAGTGCTAGTGCGGACGGCAATCAGCCCCAGCATTTT. This gives the protein CSASADGNQPQHF.